This TCR beta chain was recovered during a study of response to subunit inactivated influenza vaccine. TCRdb re-called the RT-PCR reads through MiXCR, storing one row per CDR3 protein. The top ten clones hold 9.5% to 12% of a sample with some 570,000 distinct CDR3 sequences, about 10% of them seen once. This CDR3 is built from 14 residues. Germline trimming cut 5 bases from V and 2 bases from J; bases unmatched to any gene: 5. The germline V gene encodes CDR1 SGHTA and CDR2 FQGNSA. These same records also appear under a second study, on T cells expressing NK-cell markers. Turning to that study: A 5'RACE template switching approach incorporating UMIs was used to make TCR beta cDNA. It was sorted CD3+CD56+NKG2C+, CD3+CD56+NKG2C- and CD3+CD56-NKG2C+ T cells that supplied the TCR beta repertoires. With an anti-gamma-delta TCR antibody, sorting in several experiments was kept to alpha-beta TCR T cells. As a fraction of CD8+ T cells, dominant NKG2C+ clonotypes reached roughly 1.0-8% in 5 to 7 donors. Topping the CD3+CD56-NKG2C+ fraction as well were these clonotypes, in a few donors.

This clonotype was sampled from a man aged 45-65 years who received an inactivated influenza vaccine. The J gene is TRBJ2-7, the V gene TRBV7-2, with TRBD2 matching over 8 bases. Sequences were derived from PBMCs from blood, sampled on the day of vaccination. DNA for the CDR3: TGTGCCAGCAGCCTGCAGCGGGGGACCTACGAGCAGTACTTC. This gives the protein CASSLQRGTYEQYF.